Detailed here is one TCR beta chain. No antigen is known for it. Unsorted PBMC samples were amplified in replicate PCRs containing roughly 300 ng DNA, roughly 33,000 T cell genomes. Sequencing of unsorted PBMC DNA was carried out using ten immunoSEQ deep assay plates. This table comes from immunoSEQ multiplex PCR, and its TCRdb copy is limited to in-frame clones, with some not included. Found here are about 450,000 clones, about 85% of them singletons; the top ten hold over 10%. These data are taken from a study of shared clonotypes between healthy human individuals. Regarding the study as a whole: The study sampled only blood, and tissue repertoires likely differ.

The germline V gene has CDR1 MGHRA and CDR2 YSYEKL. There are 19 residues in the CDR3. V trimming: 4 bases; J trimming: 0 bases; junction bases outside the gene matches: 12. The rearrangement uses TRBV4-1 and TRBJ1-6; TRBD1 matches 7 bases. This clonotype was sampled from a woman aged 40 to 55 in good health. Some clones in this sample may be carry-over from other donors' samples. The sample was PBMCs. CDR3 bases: TGCGCCAGCAGCCTAATTCGGACAGGCCAGAGCTCCTATAATTCACCCCTCCACTTT. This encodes CASSLIRTGQSSYNSPLHF.